The sequence of this TCR beta chain was determined in a study of shared clonotypes between healthy human individuals. Study-level results: Generation probabilities of non-shared clonotypes were lower (relative to those shared by all four donors). The small donor group covered limited genetic and exposure diversity.

Each sample came from a Caucasian adult donor living in Nashville, Tennessee. About this clone: Antigen unknown.

Data came from immunoSEQ multiplex PCR; TCRdb stores just in-frame clones and leaves some out. The repertoire consists of 2 million to 2.5 million clones, with over 85% occurring once and the leading ten covering 0.39%. The CDR3 is 15 residues long. The germline V gene encodes CDR1 LNHNV and CDR2 YYDKDF (reference sequence). The germline V and J ends were trimmed by 0 bases and 6 bases, with 12 bases remaining between them. The genes are TRBV15 and TRBJ1-5, with unresolved D. This receptor was identified in a man between 18 and 35 years old in good health. Some clones in this sample may be carry-over from other donors' samples. Sequencing input: naive CD4+ T cells from PBMCs. Subset of the sample: CD45RA+ positively selected. CDR3 sequence reads: CATSRDRSVSQPQHF. The DNA of the CDR3 is TGTGCCACCAGCAGAGATCGGTCAGTGAGTCAGCCCCAGCATTTT.